The entry below describes one TCR beta chain. In the study's own analysis: Counts of nucleated cells, estimated from reference gene primer amplification, were obtained. Profiling relied on immunoSEQ multiplex PCR, and the TCRdb table lists in-frame clones only, not all of them. V and J calls plus clone size are reproduced from that table; the DNA served to infer D and trimming. The sample holds over 150,000 clones; 76% are singletons and the top ten take around 3.4%. This sample is drawn from a study of blood T cell repertoires in COVID-19. On the study more broadly: Researchers got acute and convalescent COVID-19 samples from the United States, Italy and Spain. The cDNA or gDNA used as material had been derived from T cells, B-cell-depleted T cells, or PBMCs.

Trimming removed 6 bases from V and 7 bases from J, with 4 bases in between. The CDR3 has 9 amino acids. Germline V gene sequence: CDR1 DFQATT, CDR2 SNEGSKA (reference sequence). The sequencing input was peripheral blood. This TCR came from a woman older than 75 with acute or convalescent COVID-19. V and J are TRBV20-1 and TRBJ2-1; D is undetermined. CDR3 nucleotides: TGCAGTGCCAAAAATGAGCAGTTCTTC. Translating it yields CSAKNEQFF.